This T cell receptor beta chain was captured in a study of blood T cell repertoires in COVID-19 (TCRdb year 2020). Some background on the complete study: Samples from collaborators originated in the United States, Italy and Spain and spanned both the acute and convalescent phases of COVID-19. The prospective study material was composed of cDNA or gDNA derived from T cells, B-cell-depleted T cells, or PBMCs. The dataset comprised deeply sampled blood TCRbeta repertoires from subjects exposed to, actively infected with, or recovered from COVID-19. A freely available public database, intended as a resource for researchers studying the immune response to SARS-CoV-2, is where the repertoires were released. The samples were drawn from two sources: the first 160 participants of the ongoing ImmuneRACE study, and some 1,300 subjects contributed by 6 global collaborators. Nearly every sample came with metadata listing a de-identified subject ID, COVID-19 status, age in years and sex. Where available, HLA class I and class II types were obtained from metadata supplied by the sample provider rather than from assay-based typing. Overall study results and their limits: The amount of clinical and demographic metadata varied by source and participant and was provided uncurated.

TCRbeta CDR3 regions were amplified from genomic DNA using the immunoSEQ Assay, a bias-controlled multiplex PCR. Per the source publication's procedure: The number of nucleated cells in each sample was estimated from the amplification of reference gene primers within the assay. To quantify the absolute abundance of each unique TCRbeta CDR3 rearrangement, sequence reads were collapsed and filtered. For each sample, productive Simpson clonality was calculated as the square root of Simpson's diversity index across productive rearrangements. TCRdb limited this immuneACCESS table to in-frame rearrangements with V and J called. A share of clones is missing; checked studies link under half to unresolved V genes, and the rest is unexplained. The V and J calls and clone size are taken from that table; D and trimming were inferred from the DNA. Counted in this sample were approximately 300,000 clones; 70% to 90% of them appeared once. Of the sample, roughly 4.3% falls within the top ten clones.

Participants in the prospective study were aged about 18 to 95 years, lived in about two dozen United States geographic areas, and enrolled through a virtual design. In the prospective study, participants were assigned to cohorts based on the clinical history participants reported in a screening survey and a study questionnaire. ImmuneRACE Cohort 3 recovered participants were defined by two consecutive negative NP/OP PCR tests, healthcare professional clearance, or symptom resolution. Mobile phlebotomists in the prospective study collected whole blood, serum and a nasopharyngeal or oropharyngeal swab from every participant. Participants in the prospective study had the option to provide additional blood draws and questionnaires over an approximately 2-month period. Before DNA extraction, blood samples from the prospective study were shipped at room temperature or frozen. As concerns this clone: The specificity of this receptor is unknown. No much larger clone exists at a distance of one base, and base qualities are not known.

Via the germline V gene (reference sequence), CDR1 is SEHNR and CDR2 FQNEAQ. For this chain, trimming is 7 bases at the V end and 4 bases at the J end, and the number of junction bases without a gene match is 2. From its cysteine to its phenylalanine, the CDR3 spans 13 amino acids. Only the CDR3 part of the read is kept: 39 bases, read in frame from the first base. The TCR comes from a woman aged 25 to 39 who had recovered from COVID-19. The rearrangement joined TRBV7-9 to TRBJ2-1, with 9 middle bases fitting TRBD2. The sample consisted of PBMCs or T cells enriched from blood (not recorded which). The encoded CDR3 is CASTSGKYNEQFF. The DNA sequence is given as TGTGCCAGCACTAGCGGGAAATACAATGAGCAGTTCTTC. The variable domain in full, with residues beyond the CDR3 obtained from the reference TRBV7-9 and TRBJ2-1 genes, is DTGVSQNPRHKITKRGQNVTFRCDPISEHNRLYWYRQTLGQGPEFLTYFQNEAQLEKSRLLSDRFSAERPKGSFSTLEIQRTEQGDSAMYLCASTSGKYNEQFFGPGTRLTVL.